These T cell receptor beta chains were read from a single sample in a study of blood T cell repertoires in COVID-19. TCRdb's copy holds only in-frame clones and misses some; the assay was immunoSEQ multiplex PCR. The sample carries 85,000 to 130,000 clones, roughly four fifths recorded once. Input material: peripheral blood. The receptor set was obtained from a woman older than 75 with active or convalescent COVID-19. The CDR3 runs from the conserved cysteine through the conserved F or W. A D gene is named only where the DNA matches it firmly. The size field is filled for only some rows; it gives once, few, many or a size class.

v_call	d_call	clone_size	j_call	cdr3_aa	cdr3_nt
TRBV2	TRBD1	NA	TRBJ2-7	CASSEESRQGAIEQYF	TGTGCCAGCAGTGAAGAATCGAGACAGGGGGCGATCGAGCAGTACTTC
TRBV7-2	TRBD2	once	TRBJ2-5	CASSLGPQRGGQETQYF	TGTGCCAGCAGCTTAGGGCCCCAGCGGGGGGGCCAAGAGACCCAGTACTTC
TRBV20-1	NA	NA	TRBJ2-3	CSASTALTQYF	TGCAGTGCAAGCACCGCGCTTACGCAGTATTTT
TRBV7-9	TRBD2	NA	TRBJ2-5	CASSLRGEPGETQYF	TGTGCCAGCAGCTTACGGGGGGAGCCTGGGGAGACCCAGTACTTC
TRBV28	TRBD1	NA	TRBJ1-6	CASSLGGTGFSPLHF	TGTGCCAGCAGTTTGGGAGGGACAGGATTTTCACCCCTCCACTTT
TRBV5-1	NA	NA	TRBJ1-1	CASSLPTANTEAFF	TGCGCCAGCAGCTTGCCAACAGCGAACACTGAAGCTTTCTTT
TRBV7-8	NA	NA	TRBJ1-2	CASSPNRDGYTF	TGTGCCAGCAGCCCCAACAGGGATGGCTACACCTTC
TRBV18	NA	NA	TRBJ2-2	CASSPEHRNTGELFF	TGTGCCAGCTCACCAGAACATCGAAACACCGGGGAGCTGTTTTTT
TRBV4-1	TRBD1	NA	TRBJ1-4	CASSIRTGAGEKLFF	TGCGCCAGCAGCATAAGGACAGGGGCCGGGGAAAAACTGTTTTTT
TRBV19	TRBD1	NA	TRBJ1-1	CASAPAGGQNTEAFF	TGTGCCAGTGCACCGGCAGGGGGACAGAACACTGAAGCTTTCTTT
TRBV28	NA	NA	TRBJ2-7	CASSLYRGGYEQYF	TGTGCCAGCAGTTTATACAGGGGGGGATACGAGCAGTACTTC
TRBV5-6	NA	NA	TRBJ1-4	CASSSKGEGRTNEKLFF	TGTGCCAGCAGCTCAAAGGGGGAGGGGAGAACTAATGAAAAACTGTTTTTT
TRBV6-1	NA	NA	TRBJ1-4	CASSEMSGDEKLFF	TGTGCCAGCAGTGAAATGTCAGGGGACGAAAAACTGTTTTTT
TRBV2	TRBD2	once	TRBJ2-7	CASSEEAGATYEQYF	TGTGCCAGCAGTGAAGAAGCGGGGGCCACCTACGAGCAGTACTTC
TRBV6-6	NA	NA	TRBJ1-5	CASSPTKNSNQPQHF	TGTGCCAGCAGCCCCACTAAGAATAGCAATCAGCCCCAGCATTTT
TRBV29-1	NA	NA	TRBJ1-1	CSGSGHLNTEAFF	TGCAGCGGCTCGGGACACCTGAACACTGAAGCTTTCTTT
TRBV24-1	NA	NA	TRBJ2-3	CATRDRTYTDTQYF	TGTGCCACCAGAGACAGGACTTACACAGATACGCAGTATTTT
TRBV14	TRBD1	few	TRBJ1-2	CASSPGTGGFLNYGYTF	TGTGCCAGCAGCCCCGGGACAGGGGGCTTCCTTAACTATGGCTACACCTTC
TRBV28	TRBD1	NA	TRBJ1-4	CASSQPGQGGEKLFF	TGTGCCAGCAGTCAGCCGGGACAGGGAGGAGAAAAACTGTTTTTT
TRBV6-4	NA	NA	TRBJ2-5	CASSGLPGETQYF	TGTGCCAGCAGTGGTCTACCAGGGGAGACCCAGTACTTC
TRBV5-6	TRBD2	NA	TRBJ2-7	CASSSIAGEDYEQYF	TGTGCCAGCAGCTCAATAGCGGGAGAGGACTACGAGCAGTACTTC
TRBV6-5	NA	NA	TRBJ1-5	CASSPDLPGGQPQHF	TGTGCCAGCAGCCCGGACCTCCCCGGGGGTCAGCCCCAGCATTTT
TRBV2	TRBD1	NA	TRBJ2-2	CASSASGTGNTGELFF	TGTGCCAGCAGCGCCTCCGGGACAGGCAACACCGGGGAGCTGTTTTTT
TRBV6-6	TRBD1	NA	TRBJ1-5	CASSQGGGYSNQPQHF	TGTGCCAGCAGTCAAGGGGGCGGCTATAGCAATCAGCCCCAGCATTTT
TRBV7-2	NA	NA	TRBJ2-7	CASSSDPRSSYEQYF	TGTGCCAGCAGCTCCGACCCAAGGAGCTCCTACGAGCAGTACTTC
TRBV6-5	TRBD1	NA	TRBJ1-2	CATIMTGGSSGYTF	TGTGCCACCATAATGACAGGGGGTTCTAGCGGCTACACCTTC
TRBV10-3	NA	once	TRBJ1-1	CAISGTQGRLNTEAFF	TGTGCCATCAGTGGAACACAGGGAAGGCTGAACACTGAAGCTTTCTTT
TRBV2	TRBD1	NA	TRBJ1-1	CASTPGQGNTEAFF	TGTGCCAGCACCCCGGGACAGGGGAACACTGAAGCTTTCTTT
TRBV4-3	NA	NA	TRBJ1-3	CASSQDVNGLGPGNTIYF	TGCGCCAGCAGCCAAGATGTTAACGGACTAGGGCCCGGAAACACCATATATTTT
TRBV9	NA	NA	TRBJ2-3	CASSVGALASTDTQYF	TGTGCCAGCAGCGTAGGGGCACTAGCAAGCACAGATACGCAGTATTTT
TRBV2	NA	few	TRBJ2-1	CASSALRQFF	TGTGCCAGCAGCGCTCTGAGGCAGTTCTTC
TRBV4-1	NA	NA	TRBJ1-5	CASSQKQGSGNQPQHF	TGCGCCAGCAGCCAAAAACAGGGAAGCGGCAATCAGCCCCAGCATTTT
TRBV28	TRBD1	NA	TRBJ1-4	CASRPPPGQGSEKLFF	TGTGCCAGCAGGCCTCCTCCGGGACAGGGAAGTGAAAAACTGTTTTTT
TRBV9	TRBD1	NA	TRBJ1-3	CASSESLTGGFGNTIYF	TGTGCCAGCAGCGAGTCCCTGACAGGGGGATTTGGAAACACCATATATTTT
TRBV6-5	NA	NA	TRBJ1-6	CASNDSHNNSPLHF	TGTGCCAGCAACGACAGTCACAACAATTCACCCCTCCACTTT
TRBV9	NA	NA	TRBJ1-3	CASSATGSSGNTIYF	TGTGCCAGCAGCGCCACCGGGTCCTCTGGAAACACCATATATTTT
TRBV19	TRBD2	NA	TRBJ2-2	CASSTGTRLTGELFF	TGTGCCAGTAGTACCGGGACTAGATTAACCGGGGAGCTGTTTTTT
TRBV9	TRBD2	NA	TRBJ2-1	CASSVGTSGRGNEQFF	TGTGCCAGCAGCGTAGGGACTAGCGGGAGAGGAAATGAGCAGTTCTTC